The 9 T cell receptor beta chains below all came from one sample that was sequenced in a study of pediatric ulcerative colitis. Sequencing was performed with immunoSEQ multiplex PCR; in TCRdb, only in-frame clones are kept and a portion is missing. Altogether tens of thousands of clones are present, around 78% being singletons, with the ten largest covering about 0.73%. During colonoscopy, one to two rectal pinch biopsies were collected. The sequencing sample was made of gut tissue. All receptors derive from a boy aged 5 to 17 with moderate ulcerative colitis.

This chain joins TRBV11-3 and TRBJ2-7; a weak D match, TRBD2 (6 bases). The germline CDR1 and CDR2 sequences are SGHNT and YENEEA. Deletions cut 3 bases from V and 4 bases from J, with 16 bases between. The CDR3 runs 15 residues. The CDR3 DNA reads as TGTGCCAGCAGCTTGTCAGGCGCGGGGATGTACGAGCAGTACTTC. It yields the protein CASSLSGAGMYEQYF.

The chain has TRBV5-1 and TRBJ2-3; 7 nucleotides match TRBD2. Germline loops: CDR1 SGHRS, CDR2 YFSETQ. This CDR3 has 15 amino acids. Trimming took 7 bases from V and 1 from J; bases not matched to a gene: 9. Written as DNA, the CDR3 is TGCGCCAGCTATCCCGGGACTACGGGCACAGATACGCAGTATTTT. It translates to CASYPGTTGTDTQYF.

The V and J genes are TRBV30 and TRBJ2-3, with 8 positions matching TRBD1. The trim removed 4 bases at V and 5 bases at J, leaving 11 bases unmatched. The CDR3 runs to 15 residues. The germline gives CDR1 GTSNPN, CDR2 SVGIG (reference sequence). CDR3: CAWTRDRGPQDTQYF. In nucleotides, the CDR3 is TGTGCCTGGACCCGAGACAGGGGACCTCAAGATACGCAGTATTTT.

The chain links TRBV6-5 to TRBJ2-7, with TRBD1 matching over 9 bases. From germline, CDR1 is MNHEY and CDR2 SVGAGI. V shed 6 bases, J shed 2 bases, and the junction held 8 bases outside the gene matches. The CDR3 is 15 residues long. CDR3 sequence (DNA): TGTGCCAGCAGCCGCCGGGGACAGGGCCCCTACGAGCAGTACTTC. Its protein is CASSRRGQGPYEQYF.

This clone was recorded a few times. The chain employs TRBV6-6 and TRBJ2-7, with D perhaps given as TRBD1 or TRBD2 (5 bases each). This CDR3 has 14 amino acids. V lost 5 bases, J lost 2 bases, and 13 bases lay in between. Germline V gene data show CDR1 as MNHNY and CDR2 as SVGAGI (reference sequence). The CDR3 DNA reads TGTGCCAGCAGTGACCCGGGACGCCCCTACGAGCAGTACTTC. Its protein is CASSDPGRPYEQYF.

The rearrangement uses TRBV14 and TRBJ2-2; 7 bases line up with TRBD1. V gave up 1 base and J gave up 4 bases; unmatched junction bases: 6. The CDR3 is made up of 16 amino acids. Germline V lookup: CDR1 SGHDN, CDR2 FVKESK. CDR3 sequence (DNA): TGTGCCAGCAGCCAAGCTTTAGGGGGCTTCACCGGGGAGCTGTTTTTT. It specifies CASSQALGGFTGELFF.

This chain links TRBV7-2 with TRBJ2-1; 10 bases match TRBD2. V lost 4 bases to trimming and J lost 7 bases; unmatched junction nucleotides: 4. The CDR3 covers 14 residues. Per germline, CDR1 SGHTA and CDR2 FQGNSA. CDR3 in amino acids: CASSSKREGNEQFF. Here the CDR3 DNA reads TGTGCCAGCAGCTCCAAGCGGGAGGGGAATGAGCAGTTCTTC.

The rearrangement uses TRBV28 and TRBJ2-3, with 7 bases aligning to TRBD1. This CDR3 has 16 amino acids. Germline CDR1 MDHEN, CDR2 SYDVKM. J was trimmed by 4 bases and V by 4 bases; bases with no gene match: 11. Written as DNA, the CDR3 is TGTGCCAGCAGTTCTATGACAGGGAGAGACGCAGATACGCAGTATTTT. As protein: CASSSMTGRDADTQYF.

This clone was observed a handful of times. The sample carries other DNA sequences with the same CDR3. The rearrangement links TRBV4-2 to TRBJ2-5; 7 bases fit TRBD1. V lost 6 bases to trimming and J lost 2 bases; unmatched junction nucleotides: 3. Germline loops: CDR1 LGHNA, CDR2 YNFKEQ. The CDR3 totals 13 residues. CDR3 nucleotides: TGTGCCAGCAGTCAGGGACAGCAAGAGACCCAGTACTTC. The encoded protein is CASSQGQQETQYF.